The 5 T cell receptor beta chains presented below share a single source sample, sequenced in a study of STAT3 mutations in large granular lymphocyte leukemia. No cognate antigen is known for these TCRs. Sequenced by immunoSEQ multiplex PCR; TCRdb stores in-frame clones only, minus some. The sample lists 30,000 to 45,000 clones; nearly 90% were seen once. Study results and caveats: In T-cell large granular lymphocyte leukemia, about half of patients showed multiple immunodominant subclonotypes.

The sequenced sample consisted of PBMCs. The source of these receptors is a human donor with T large granular lymphocyte leukemia. Some clones in this sample may be carry-over from other donors' samples.

The chain couples TRBV5-1 to TRBJ1-4; 10 bases are a match to TRBD1. The V gene's germline CDR1 is SGHRS and CDR2 YFSETQ. This CDR3 comprises 16 residues. Trimming cost V 4 bases and J 3 bases; bases outside gene matches: 6. CDR3 in DNA: TGCGCCAGCAGCCCGACAGGGGGCGCTTCTAATGAAAAACTGTTTTTT. Protein: CASSPTGGASNEKLFF.

The chain is built from TRBV9 and TRBJ1-5, with a weak D call TRBD1 (6 bases). Trimming removed 0 bases from V and 7 bases from J, with 11 bases in between. This CDR3 has 14 amino acids. Germline V lookup: CDR1 SGDLS, CDR2 YYNGEE. CDR3 sequence: CASSVGGLGQPQHF. For the CDR3, the DNA is TGTGCCAGCAGCGTAGGGGGGCTTGGACAGCCCCAGCATTTT. The full variable domain, completed using reference TRBV9 and TRBJ1-5, is DSGVTQTPKHLITATGQRVTLRCSPRSGDLSVYWYQQSLDQGLQFLIQYYNGEERAKGNILERFSAQQFPDLHSELNLSSLELGDSALYFCASSVGGLGQPQHFGDGTRLSIL.

This rearrangement joins TRBV9 to TRBJ2-7; a weak D match, TRBD2 (6 bases). V was shortened by 5 bases and J by 0 bases, with 9 bases between the two germline ends. Germline CDR1 and CDR2: SGDLS and YYNGEE. The CDR3 totals 13 residues. The CDR3 spells CASSSGYSYEQYF. CDR3 bases: TGTGCCAGCAGTAGCGGATACTCCTACGAGCAGTACTTC.

The V and J genes are TRBV30 and TRBJ2-7, with D tentatively TRBD1 or TRBD2 (7 bases each). CDR3 size: 14 residues. V was cut by 4 bases and J by 3 bases, with 16 bases left in between. The V gene's germline CDR1 is GTSNPN and CDR2 SVGIG (reference sequence). DNA for the CDR3: TGTGCCTGGAAGGGGGCAGGGGGGGACTACGAGCAGTACTTC. This translates into CAWKGAGGDYEQYF.

The genes are TRBV5-8 and TRBJ2-7, with TRBD1 identical over 7 bases. The CDR3 contains 14 residues. V lost 1 base, J lost 2 bases, and 3 bases stayed unmatched. Per the germline V gene, CDR1 is SGHTS and CDR2 is YDEGEE. CDR3 residues: CASSLPTGPYEQYF. CDR3 sequence (DNA): TGTGCCAGCAGCTTGCCGACAGGGCCCTACGAGCAGTACTTC.